This T cell receptor (beta chain) appears in the sequencing data of a study of cytomegalovirus exposure and HLA in healthy donors. Study-level results: The later analysis indicated that the majority of CMV-associated TCR beta chains appeared HLA-restricted.

Germline V gene lookup returns CDR1 MNHEY and CDR2 SVGAGI. The CDR3 extends over 13 amino acids. The ends were cut back, 8 bases at V and 5 bases at J, with 15 bases in the middle. The PCR ran on 60 Vbeta and 13 Jbeta primers. Sequencing was performed with immunoSEQ multiplex PCR; in TCRdb, only in-frame clones are kept and a portion is missing. The sample contains some 120,000 clones, over 65% of which appear only once. Details on this clone: Its specificity is not known.

This sequence originates from a man aged 35 to 55 in good health and CMV-seropositive. The sequenced sample was PBMCs. The V and J genes are TRBV6-5 and TRBJ1-1; D may be TRBD1 (6 bases). Written as DNA, the CDR3 is TGTGCCAGCGCGATTAAGGGGGTGACTGAAGCTTTCTTT. It is translated as CASAIKGVTEAFF.